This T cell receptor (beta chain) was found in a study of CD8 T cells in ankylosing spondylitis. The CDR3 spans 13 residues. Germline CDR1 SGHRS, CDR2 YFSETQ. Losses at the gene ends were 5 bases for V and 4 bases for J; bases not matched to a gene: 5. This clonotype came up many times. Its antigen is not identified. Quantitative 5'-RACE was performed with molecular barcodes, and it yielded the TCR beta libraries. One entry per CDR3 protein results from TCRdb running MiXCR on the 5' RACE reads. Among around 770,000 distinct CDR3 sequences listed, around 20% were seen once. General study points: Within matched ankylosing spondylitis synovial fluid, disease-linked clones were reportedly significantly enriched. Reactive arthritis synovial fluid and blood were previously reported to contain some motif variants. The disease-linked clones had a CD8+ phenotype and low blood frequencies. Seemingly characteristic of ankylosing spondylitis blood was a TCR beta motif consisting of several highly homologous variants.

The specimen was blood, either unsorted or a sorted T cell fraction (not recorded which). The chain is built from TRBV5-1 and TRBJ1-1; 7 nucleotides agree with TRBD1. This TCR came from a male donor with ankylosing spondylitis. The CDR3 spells CASRDRRATEAFF. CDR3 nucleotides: TGCGCCAGCAGGGACAGGAGGGCCACTGAAGCTTTCTTT.